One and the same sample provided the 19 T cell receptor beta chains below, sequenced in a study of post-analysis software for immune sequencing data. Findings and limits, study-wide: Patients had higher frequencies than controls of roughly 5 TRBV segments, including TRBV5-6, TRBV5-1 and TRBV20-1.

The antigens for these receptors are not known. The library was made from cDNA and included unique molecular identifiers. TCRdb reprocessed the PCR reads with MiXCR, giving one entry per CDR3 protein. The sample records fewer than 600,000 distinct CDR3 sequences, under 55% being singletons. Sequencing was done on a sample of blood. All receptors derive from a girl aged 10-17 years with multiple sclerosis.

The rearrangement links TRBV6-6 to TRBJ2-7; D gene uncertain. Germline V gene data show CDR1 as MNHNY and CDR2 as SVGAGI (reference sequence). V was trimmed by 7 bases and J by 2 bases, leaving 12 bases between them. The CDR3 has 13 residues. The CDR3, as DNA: TGTGCCAGCAAGGGCCTAAATCCCTACGAGCAGTACTTC. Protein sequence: CASKGLNPYEQYF.

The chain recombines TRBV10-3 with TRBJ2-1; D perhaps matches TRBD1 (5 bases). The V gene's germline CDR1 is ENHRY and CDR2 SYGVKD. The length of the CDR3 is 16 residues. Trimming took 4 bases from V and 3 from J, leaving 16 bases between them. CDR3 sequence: CAISVDRTPNYNEQFF. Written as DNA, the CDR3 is TGTGCCATCAGTGTCGATAGGACACCGAACTACAATGAGCAGTTCTTC.

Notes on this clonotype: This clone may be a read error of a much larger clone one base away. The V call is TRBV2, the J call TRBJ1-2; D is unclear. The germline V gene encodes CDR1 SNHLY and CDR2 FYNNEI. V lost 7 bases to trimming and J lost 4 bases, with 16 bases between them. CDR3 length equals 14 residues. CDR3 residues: CASKLADGTYGYTF. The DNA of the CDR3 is TGTGCCAGCAAGTTGGCCGACGGCACCTATGGCTACACCTTC.

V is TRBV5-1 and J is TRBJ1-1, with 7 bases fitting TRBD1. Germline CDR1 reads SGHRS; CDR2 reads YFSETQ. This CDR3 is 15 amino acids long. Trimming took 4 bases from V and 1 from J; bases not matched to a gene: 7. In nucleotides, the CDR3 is TGCGCCAGCAGCCTGACCGGGACAGAGAACACTGAAGCTTTCTTT. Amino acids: CASSLTGTENTEAFF.

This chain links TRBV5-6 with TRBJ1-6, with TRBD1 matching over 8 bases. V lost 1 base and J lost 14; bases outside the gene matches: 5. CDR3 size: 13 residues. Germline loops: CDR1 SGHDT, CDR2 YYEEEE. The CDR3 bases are TGTGCCAGCAGCTTGCCTACAGGGGGAACCCTCCACTTT. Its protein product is CASSLPTGGTLHF.

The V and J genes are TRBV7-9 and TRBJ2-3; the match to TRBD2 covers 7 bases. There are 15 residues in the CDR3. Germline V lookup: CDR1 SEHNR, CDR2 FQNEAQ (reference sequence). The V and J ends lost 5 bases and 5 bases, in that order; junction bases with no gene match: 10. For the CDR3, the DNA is TGTGCCAGCAGCCCCTCGGCGGGGGTGGAAGATACGCAGTATTTT. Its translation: CASSPSAGVEDTQYF.

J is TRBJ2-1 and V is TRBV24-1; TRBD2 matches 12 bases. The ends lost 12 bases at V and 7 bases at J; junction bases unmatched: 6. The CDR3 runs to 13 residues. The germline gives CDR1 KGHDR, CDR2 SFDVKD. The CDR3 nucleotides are TGTGCCGGTCCTAGCGGGAGGGTAAATGAGCAGTTCTTC. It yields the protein CAGPSGRVNEQFF.

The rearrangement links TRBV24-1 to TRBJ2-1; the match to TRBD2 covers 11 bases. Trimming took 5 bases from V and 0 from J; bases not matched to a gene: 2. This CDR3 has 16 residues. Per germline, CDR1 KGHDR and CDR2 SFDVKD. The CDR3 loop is CATSGLAGLSYNEQFF. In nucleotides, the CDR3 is TGTGCCACCAGTGGACTAGCGGGGCTCTCCTACAATGAGCAGTTCTTC.

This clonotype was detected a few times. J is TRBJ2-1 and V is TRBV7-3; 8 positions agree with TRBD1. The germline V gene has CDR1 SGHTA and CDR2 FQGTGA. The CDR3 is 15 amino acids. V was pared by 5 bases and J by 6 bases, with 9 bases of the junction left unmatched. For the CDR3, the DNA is TGTGCCAGCAGCCTTGGACAGGGTGGGTCCAATGAGCAGTTCTTC. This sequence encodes CASSLGQGGSNEQFF.

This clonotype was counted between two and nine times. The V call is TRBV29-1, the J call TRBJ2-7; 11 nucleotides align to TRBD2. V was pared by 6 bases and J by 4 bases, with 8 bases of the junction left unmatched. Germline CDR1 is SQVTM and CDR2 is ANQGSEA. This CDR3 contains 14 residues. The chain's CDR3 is CSVSLAGGKYEQYF. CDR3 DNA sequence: TGCAGCGTGAGCCTAGCGGGAGGAAAATACGAGCAGTACTTC.

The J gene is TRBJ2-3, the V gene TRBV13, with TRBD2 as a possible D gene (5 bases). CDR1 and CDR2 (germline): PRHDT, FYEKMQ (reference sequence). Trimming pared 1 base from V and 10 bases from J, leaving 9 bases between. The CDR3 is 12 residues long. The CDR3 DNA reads TGTGCCAGCAGCTTAGATCGGGATGCGCAGTATTTT. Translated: CASSLDRDAQYF.

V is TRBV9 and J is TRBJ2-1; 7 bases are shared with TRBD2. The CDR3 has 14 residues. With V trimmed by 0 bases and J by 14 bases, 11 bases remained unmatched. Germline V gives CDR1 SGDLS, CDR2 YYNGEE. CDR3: CASSVEAGRVGEFF. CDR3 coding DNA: TGTGCCAGCAGCGTAGAAGCGGGGAGAGTGGGGGAGTTCTTC.

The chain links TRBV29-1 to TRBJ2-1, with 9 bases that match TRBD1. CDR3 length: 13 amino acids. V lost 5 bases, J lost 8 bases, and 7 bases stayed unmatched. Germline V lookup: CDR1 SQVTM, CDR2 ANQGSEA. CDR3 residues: CSVKGQGMHEQFF. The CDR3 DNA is TGCAGCGTTAAGGGACAGGGTATGCATGAGCAGTTCTTC.

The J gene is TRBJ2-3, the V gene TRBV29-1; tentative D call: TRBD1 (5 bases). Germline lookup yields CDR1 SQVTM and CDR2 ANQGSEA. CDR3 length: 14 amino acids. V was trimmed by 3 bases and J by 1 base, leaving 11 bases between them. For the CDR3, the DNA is TGCAGCGTTGACTTGGGGCTCGGCACAGATACGCAGTATTTT. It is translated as CSVDLGLGTDTQYF.

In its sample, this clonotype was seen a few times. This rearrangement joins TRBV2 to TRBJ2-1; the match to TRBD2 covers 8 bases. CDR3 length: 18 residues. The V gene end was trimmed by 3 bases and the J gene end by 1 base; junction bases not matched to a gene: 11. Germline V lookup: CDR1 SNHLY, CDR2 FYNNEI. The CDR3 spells CASSDPGIGGRSYNEQFF. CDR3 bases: TGTGCCAGCAGTGACCCCGGGATCGGCGGGAGGTCCTACAATGAGCAGTTCTTC.

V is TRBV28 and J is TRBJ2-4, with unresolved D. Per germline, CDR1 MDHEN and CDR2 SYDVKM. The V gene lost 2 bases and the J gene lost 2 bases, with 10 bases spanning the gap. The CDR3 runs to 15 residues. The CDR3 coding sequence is TGTGCCAGCAGTTTACTACGGCTAACCAAAAACATTCAGTACTTC. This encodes CASSLLRLTKNIQYF.

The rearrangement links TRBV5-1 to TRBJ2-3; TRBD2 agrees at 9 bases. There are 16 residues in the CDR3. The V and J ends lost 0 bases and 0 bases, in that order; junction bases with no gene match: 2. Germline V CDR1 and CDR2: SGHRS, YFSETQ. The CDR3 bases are TGCGCCAGCAGCTTGGGTAGCGGGAGAAGCACAGATACGCAGTATTTT. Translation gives CASSLGSGRSTDTQYF.

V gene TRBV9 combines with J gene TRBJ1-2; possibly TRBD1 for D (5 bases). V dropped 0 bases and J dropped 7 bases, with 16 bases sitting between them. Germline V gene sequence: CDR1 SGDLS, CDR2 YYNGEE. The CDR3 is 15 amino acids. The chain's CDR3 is CASSVEVRGEAGYTF. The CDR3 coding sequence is TGTGCCAGCAGCGTAGAGGTGAGGGGAGAGGCTGGCTACACCTTC.

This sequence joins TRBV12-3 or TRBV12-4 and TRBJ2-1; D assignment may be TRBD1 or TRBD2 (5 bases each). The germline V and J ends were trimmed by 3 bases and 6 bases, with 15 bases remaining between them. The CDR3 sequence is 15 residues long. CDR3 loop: CASSFGAPTTNEQFF. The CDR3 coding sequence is TGTGCCAGCAGTTTCGGGGCTCCGACAACCAATGAGCAGTTCTTC.